The rows below give T cell receptor beta chains drawn from one sample of a study of blood T cells in healthy people across ages. From the 5' RACE reads, TCRdb called clonotypes with MiXCR, one entry per CDR3 protein. This repertoire shows 650,000 to 1,000,000 distinct CDR3 sequences, roughly 40% found once; its top ten account for over 10%. Material: blood. These receptors all stem from a man aged 18 to 30 in good health. Both conserved end residues are part of each CDR3. D genes are given only for firm matches. The size entry is marked missing in some rows and otherwise reads once, few, many or a size class.

TGCAGTGCCGTTCCTTATCGGGGGGCGTCTAATGAAAAACTGTTTTTT | CSAVPYRGASNEKLFF | TRBJ1-4 | - | - | TRBV20-1
TGTGCCAGCAGCCCCATTCCCGTCTCCTACGAGCAGTACTTC | CASSPIPVSYEQYF | TRBJ2-7 | - | many | TRBV7-8
TGCAGCGTCTACAATCGGGGTGAGCAGTTCTTC | CSVYNRGEQFF | TRBJ2-1 | - | - | TRBV29-1
TGCGCCAGCAGCCAAGAACCCTCACTTATTGGGACAGATACGCAGTATTTT | CASSQEPSLIGTDTQYF | TRBJ2-3 | - | few | TRBV4-1
TGTGCCAGCAGTCTTACAGGGTCAGGGCGTACTGAAGCTTTCTTT | CASSLTGSGRTEAFF | TRBJ1-1 | - | - | TRBV3-1
TGTGCCAGCAGAGGTTGGCGGGGCGCGACTAGCGGGAGTTCCACAGATACGCAGTATTTT | CASRGWRGATSGSSTDTQYF | TRBJ2-3 | - | once | TRBV21-1
TGTGCCAGCAGTGACAAGGGCACTGAAGCTTTCTTT | CASSDKGTEAFF | TRBJ1-1 | - | - | TRBV6-2/TRBV6-3
TGTGCCAGCGGCGTCGAACAGGGGGCTTCGGTCAATGAGCAGTTCTTC | CASGVEQGASVNEQFF | TRBJ2-1 | TRBD1 | - | TRBV9
TGCGCCAGCGGCTGGACAGAGGATTCACCCCTCCACTTT | CASGWTEDSPLHF | TRBJ1-6 | - | few | TRBV5-1
TGTGCCACCAGCAGAGCGAGCGGAACCTACAATGAGCAGTTCTTC | CATSRASGTYNEQFF | TRBJ2-1 | - | - | TRBV15
TGCAGTGCTAGACCTACCGGCGACTGGTCCTACAATGAGCAGTACTTC | CSARPTGDWSYNEQYF | TRBJ2-7 | - | - | TRBV20-1
TGTGCCAGCAGCTCGGGAGGATTCTATGGCTACACCTTC | CASSSGGFYGYTF | TRBJ1-2 | - | - | TRBV6-5
TGTGCCAGCAGCCAAGATTGGACCGGGGCCTCCTACAATGAGCAGTTCTTC | CASSQDWTGASYNEQFF | TRBJ2-1 | - | many | TRBV14
TGTGCCGGCAGCTTAACGCAGGTGGAGACCCAGTACTTC | CAGSLTQVETQYF | TRBJ2-5 | - | - | TRBV7-9
TGTGCCAGCAGTTACTCGAGGCTAGCGGGGATCTCCTACGAGCAGTACTTC | CASSYSRLAGISYEQYF | TRBJ2-7 | TRBD2 | - | TRBV6-5
TGTGCCAGCAGTTTCCCAGGGGGCGCGGGACCCCAGCATTTT | CASSFPGGAGPQHF | TRBJ1-5 | TRBD1 | - | TRBV12-3/TRBV12-4
TGCAGCGTTAACGACAGGGGGCTAGGACGCGGCTACACCTTC | CSVNDRGLGRGYTF | TRBJ1-2 | TRBD1 | - | TRBV29-1
TGTGCCAGCAGCTTAGGGACGGTTAATGAAGCTTTCTTT | CASSLGTVNEAFF | TRBJ1-1 | - | - | TRBV7-2
TGTGCCAGCAGCCAAGAATTGCCAGATACGCAGTATTTT | CASSQELPDTQYF | TRBJ2-3 | - | - | TRBV14
TGTGCCAGCAGCTTGGTTACAGGAGAGGCCACTGAAGCTTTCTTT | CASSLVTGEATEAFF | TRBJ1-1 | - | once | TRBV5-6
TGTGCCACCAGCAGAGATCAGATTGACAGGGGGCCCTATGGCTACACCTTC | CATSRDQIDRGPYGYTF | TRBJ1-2 | TRBD1 | - | TRBV15
TGTGCCTGGAATGACAGGGCCCACGAGCAGTACTTC | CAWNDRAHEQYF | TRBJ2-7 | TRBD1 | few | TRBV30
TGTGCCAGCAGCCAAGGGGGGGAACGCTTGAACACTGAAGCTTTCTTT | CASSQGGERLNTEAFF | TRBJ1-1 | - | - | TRBV4-2
TGTGCCAGCAGCGCCCCCGCTAGCGCAGACGAGCAGTACTTC | CASSAPASADEQYF | TRBJ2-7 | - | - | TRBV12-3/TRBV12-4
TGTGCCAGCAGTTACACCAGAGAAGGTGGCTACACCTTC | CASSYTREGGYTF | TRBJ1-2 | - | - | TRBV6-2/TRBV6-3
TGCAGCGCCGTGAGCGGACCCTACACAGATACGCAGTATTTT | CSAVSGPYTDTQYF | TRBJ2-3 | - | - | TRBV29-1
TGTGCCAGCAGCGATCCGGGACTAGGGCGCGGCAATGAGCAGTTCTTC | CASSDPGLGRGNEQFF | TRBJ2-1 | TRBD2 | - | TRBV3-1
TGTGCCAGCAGCCAGCCATCCGGGAGATACTCTGGAAACACCATATATTTT | CASSQPSGRYSGNTIYF | TRBJ1-3 | - | - | TRBV4-2
TGTGCCAGCAGTGATGGGGCGGACAGGGGAAACGAACAGTACTTC | CASSDGADRGNEQYF | TRBJ2-7 | TRBD1 | - | TRBV25-1
TGTGCCAGCAGTTCCCCACCGGGCTATAGCACAGATACGCAGTATTTT | CASSSPPGYSTDTQYF | TRBJ2-3 | - | few | TRBV6-2/TRBV6-3
TGTGCCACCAGCAGAGCTCTAAAGCGGGGACGCCTAGGGGGAAACACCATATATTTT | CATSRALKRGRLGGNTIYF | TRBJ1-3 | - | - | TRBV15
TGTGCCAGCAGTTTGACGCGGGGCTATGGCTACACCTTC | CASSLTRGYGYTF | TRBJ1-2 | - | - | TRBV12-3/TRBV12-4
TGTGCCAGCAGTTTAGCCCAAGCCGGTCAGCCCCAGCATTTT | CASSLAQAGQPQHF | TRBJ1-5 | - | - | TRBV27
TGCAGTGCTAGTGGAGCCGGGGTCGGTGAAGCTTTCTTT | CSASGAGVGEAFF | TRBJ1-1 | - | - | TRBV20-1
TGTGCCACCAGTGATTCGGGACAGAACACCGGGGAGCTGTTTTTT | CATSDSGQNTGELFF | TRBJ2-2 | - | few | TRBV24-1
TGTGCCAGCAGCACAGGGGTAGGCTACACCTTC | CASSTGVGYTF | TRBJ1-2 | TRBD1 | few | TRBV12-3/TRBV12-4
TGTGCCAGCACCGACAGCCGCACGGGGGCCAACGTCCTGACTTTC | CASTDSRTGANVLTF | TRBJ2-6 | - | - | TRBV6-2/TRBV6-3
TGTGCCAGCAGCTCGCGACTAGCGGGGGCCACACGAAACAAGGAGCAGTTCTTC | CASSSRLAGATRNKEQFF | TRBJ2-1 | TRBD2 | - | TRBV11-2
TGTGCCAGCTCACGGGACAGGGAAGCCAACGTCCTGACTTTC | CASSRDREANVLTF | TRBJ2-6 | TRBD1 | few | TRBV18
TGCAGTGCTAGTCTAGCGGGAGTGTACCAAGAGACCCAGTACTTC | CSASLAGVYQETQYF | TRBJ2-5 | TRBD2 | - | TRBV20-1
TGTGCCATCAGTCAAATAGCGGGGGATGAGCAGTTCTTC | CAISQIAGDEQFF | TRBJ2-1 | TRBD2 | once | TRBV10-3
TGTGCCAGCGGGGTCGAGGGCAACCAAGAGACCCAGTACTTC | CASGVEGNQETQYF | TRBJ2-5 | - | many | TRBV5-6
TGTGCCAGGAGGAGCTCCTACAATGAGCAGTTCTTC | CARRSSYNEQFF | TRBJ2-1 | - | - | TRBV6-2/TRBV6-3
TGTGCCAGCAGCGCAGCGGGAGGAGGAGATACGCAGTATTTT | CASSAAGGGDTQYF | TRBJ2-3 | TRBD2 | once | TRBV28
TGTGCCAGCAGCCGCGGACTAGCGGGGGGGTCCCCTTACGAGCAGTACTTC | CASSRGLAGGSPYEQYF | TRBJ2-7 | TRBD2 | once | TRBV13
TGCGCCAGCAACATGCTAGCGCGGACTAGCACAGATACGCAGTATTTT | CASNMLARTSTDTQYF | TRBJ2-3 | - | - | TRBV5-1
TGTGCCAGCAGCCCTAGGAGAGCGGAGAATACCCAGGCGCAGTATTTT | CASSPRRAENTQAQYF | TRBJ2-3 | - | - | TRBV7-2
TGTGCCAGCAGCCGACGGGTGGTGGGGTACAATGAGCAGTTCTTC | CASSRRVVGYNEQFF | TRBJ2-1 | - | - | TRBV5-4
TGTGCCAGCAGCTTAAGTGGGTCCTACAATGAGCAGTTCTTC | CASSLSGSYNEQFF | TRBJ2-1 | - | many | TRBV7-9
TGTGCCAGCAGTTACAACTCGGCGGGACAGTCCGAGCAGTACTTC | CASSYNSAGQSEQYF | TRBJ2-7 | - | few | TRBV6-2/TRBV6-3
TGTGCCAGCAGTTTTTTAGGTGAAGCTTTCTTT | CASSFLGEAFF | TRBJ1-1 | - | few | TRBV12-3/TRBV12-4
TGCAGCGCCGGAACCGCCACACCCCATGGCTACACCTTC | CSAGTATPHGYTF | TRBJ1-2 | - | - | TRBV20-1
TGTGCCAGCAGCCTTGACAATCCCTACGAGCAGTACTTC | CASSLDNPYEQYF | TRBJ2-7 | - | few | TRBV7-2
TGCGCCAGCAGCGCGGACAGACCAAACATTCAGTACTTC | CASSADRPNIQYF | TRBJ2-4 | - | many | TRBV5-1
TGTGCCAGCAGCCTTAAGGGAGCGGGGGGCACAGATACGCAGTATTTT | CASSLKGAGGTDTQYF | TRBJ2-3 | TRBD2 | few | TRBV7-2
TGTGCCAGCAGCGAGCCCAGGGGGGAAGGCAAAAACATTCAGTACTTC | CASSEPRGEGKNIQYF | TRBJ2-4 | - | - | TRBV9
TGTGCCAGCAGCCCATCGGGACTCCGCGGGAATGAGCAGTTCTTC | CASSPSGLRGNEQFF | TRBJ2-1 | - | - | TRBV7-9
TGTGCCAGCAGTTCCGGGACTAGCGGGGGAAGCTCCTACAATGAGCAGTACTTC | CASSSGTSGGSSYNEQYF | TRBJ2-7 | TRBD2 | - | TRBV12-3/TRBV12-4
TGTGCCAGCAGTGAATCAGTGGGACTGGGGGACATTCAGTACTTC | CASSESVGLGDIQYF | TRBJ2-4 | - | few | TRBV2
TGCGCCAGCAGCTTGGGGCAAACCATCTATGGCTACACCTTC | CASSLGQTIYGYTF | TRBJ1-2 | - | - | TRBV5-1